The 5 T cell receptor beta chains given below trace back to one sample, sequenced in a study of blood T cell repertoires in COVID-19. Some clones are missing from TCRdb's copy, which holds only in-frame ones; the method was immunoSEQ multiplex PCR. The repertoire holds about 330,000 clones, with 80% to 95% as singletons. Sequenced sample: PBMCs or T cells enriched from blood (not recorded which). The origin of the receptors is a young woman who had recovered from COVID-19.

This clone was found once. The chain uses TRBV6-2 or TRBV6-3 and TRBJ1-2; D is unclear. This CDR3 is built from 13 residues. Per the germline V gene, CDR1 is MNHEY and CDR2 is SVGEGT. V was cut by 3 bases and J by 8 bases, with 13 bases left in between. CDR3 bases: TGTGCCAGCAGTTATGAGGGTGTTGGCGGCTACACCTTC. Translating gives CASSYEGVGGYTF.

The chain employs TRBV21-1 and TRBJ1-2; whether TRBD1, the table's D call, matches the DNA was not checked. TRBV21-1 is an annotated pseudogene. The CDR3 loop spans 18 amino acids. The CDR3 nucleotides read TGTGCCAGCAGAGTAACCCCTCCAAGGACAGGCCTCCTCTATGGCTACACCTTC. It encodes CASRVTPPRTGLLYGYTF.

In its sample, this clone was seen once. The genes are TRBV7-9 and TRBJ1-2, with 8 bases aligning to TRBD1. J was trimmed by 6 bases and V by 8 bases; bases with no gene match: 8. Germline V lookup: CDR1 SEHNR, CDR2 FQNEAQ (reference sequence). There are 13 residues in the CDR3. The CDR3 region is CASEAGGADGYTF. DNA of the CDR3: TGTGCCAGCGAGGCAGGGGGCGCGGATGGCTACACCTTC.

This chain uses TRBV7-2 with TRBJ1-1; D may be TRBD1 (5 bases). The ends were cut back, 1 base at V and 11 bases at J, with 14 bases in the middle. Germline CDR1 reads SGHTA; CDR2 reads FQGNSA. This CDR3 region has 13 residues. The CDR3, as DNA: TGTGCCAGCAGCTTAGGGCAGGGCACTCCGGCTTTCTTT. Translation: CASSLGQGTPAFF.

The rearrangement joins TRBV6-5 to TRBJ2-7; D may be TRBD2 (5 bases). Germline CDR1 and CDR2: MNHEY and SVGAGI. The CDR3 has 14 amino acids. Trimming stripped 0 bases from V and 7 bases from J, with 13 bases between. This CDR3 reads CASSYSMGSGEQYF. CDR3 nucleotides: TGTGCCAGCAGTTACTCGATGGGGTCGGGAGAGCAGTACTTC.